This T cell receptor beta chain was profiled in a study of breast tumors, draining lymph nodes, adjacent tissues (TCRdb year 2016). Study-wide context: In breast cancer patients, the study compared the TCR beta repertoires of tumor, adjacent nontumor tissue and axillary lymph nodes. In human breast cancer, the study set out to assess how tumor, surrounding tissue and draining lymph node repertoires relate to one another and whether T cells might be exchanged between them.

The germline V gene sets CDR1 to KGHDR and CDR2 to SFDVKD. From cysteine to phenylalanine, the CDR3 is 14 amino acids long. Just CDR3 DNA is preserved here, 42 bases in frame from base 1. V and J lose 7 bases and 1 base, and a span of 11 bases separates them. Beyond this particular receptor, the publication reports: Rather than being directly demonstrated, the conclusion that tumor T cells originate in lymph nodes was presented as consistent with a hypothesis. Tumor T-cell repertoires showed less diversity than lymph node repertoires and more diversity than nontumor tissue repertoires, and tumor T-cell repertoires showed preferential V and J gene usage. Tumor and nontumor tissue repertoires were significantly more similar in luminal-like than in basal-like breast cancer. The data were considered consistent with the idea that most tumor T cells come from the lymph node and then expand in tumor tissue.

Lymph node samples were obtained from the axillary draining lymph nodes of breast cancer patients. The listed sequencing device is Illumina HiSeq 2000. TCR beta chain libraries were generated through multiplex PCR amplification. The amplified TCR beta chain products were analyzed by high-throughput sequencing. TCRdb reprocessing: public reads trimmed at Q25 with fastp, clones called with MiXCR, in-frame beta chains kept. When rows share a CDR3 protein, they turn into one entry using the most common DNA and genes. The sample table contains more than 250,000 distinct CDR3 sequences; only one count was recorded for around 31% of them. The leading ten clones occupy roughly 1.2% of the sample. This clonotype was picked up many times. Which antigen it targets is not known. Base qualities are not recorded, but no much larger clone differs from it by a single base.

The rearranged chain carries TRBV24-1 and TRBJ2-3, with TRBD2 tentatively as D gene (5 bases match). This clonotype originated in a female donor with breast cancer. Some clones in this sample may be carry-over from other donors' samples. Sequencing used axillary lymph node tissue. This receptor carries the CDR3 CATRAEGRTDTQYF. The DNA sequence is given as TGTGCCACCAGAGCTGAGGGCCGCACAGATACGCAGTATTTT.